Many counts were recorded for the clone carrying this T cell receptor (beta chain). Its matching antigen is unknown. The record originates from a study of T cell clonality in common variable immunodeficiency. General study points: Fewer deletions and N-nucleotide insertions were reportedly seen in common variable immunodeficiency TCR beta sequences. Repertoire-complication correlations in CVID were limited by patient heterogeneity.

Both groups were predominantly of Caucasian heritage. Control and CVID samples contributed equal amounts of genomic DNA. The assay was immunoSEQ multiplex PCR, and TCRdb's table has in-frame clones only and misses some. There are about 30,000 clones in the sample, none observed a single time. This TCR derives from a person between 18 and 69 years old in good health. Sequenced: peripheral blood mononuclear cells.

Here the CDR3 reads CASSSQGANNEQFF. CDR3 bases read: TGCGCCAGCAGCTCCCAGGGGGCTAACAATGAG. The chain has TRBV5-1 and TRBJ2-1; TRBD1 matches 8 bases. The CDR3 is cut off 3 residues early in the read; its end comes from the germline J gene. CDR3 length: 14 residues. The trim removed 3 bases at V and 5 bases at J, leaving 4 bases unmatched. CDR1 SGHRS and CDR2 YFSETQ come from the germline V gene. Based on the CDR3 plus reference TRBV5-1 and TRBJ2-1, the full variable domain is KAGVTQTPRYLIKTRGQQVTLSCSPISGHRSVSWYQQTPGQGLQFLFEYFSETQRNKGNFPGRFSGRQFSNSRSEMNVSTLELGDSALYLCASSSQGANNEQFFGPGTRLTVL.